What follows describes a single T cell receptor (beta chain). This CDR3 is 13 amino acids long. The germline V gene encodes CDR1 SNHLY and CDR2 FYNNEI. V dropped 6 bases and J dropped 5; count of bases not matched to a gene: 3. The primer mix had 60 Vbeta and 13 Jbeta primers. Assay: immunoSEQ multiplex PCR; the TCRdb copy retains only in-frame clones and omits some. The data show about 89,000 clones, around 59% seen once. This sample was included in a study of cytomegalovirus exposure and HLA in healthy donors. The sequenced sample consisted of PBMCs. This receptor was taken from a human donor in good health. The J gene is TRBJ2-2, the V gene TRBV2, with 7 bases lining up with TRBD1. The CDR3 loop reads CASRATGTGELFF. DNA of the CDR3: TGTGCCAGCAGAGCGACAGGGACCGGGGAGCTGTTTTTT.